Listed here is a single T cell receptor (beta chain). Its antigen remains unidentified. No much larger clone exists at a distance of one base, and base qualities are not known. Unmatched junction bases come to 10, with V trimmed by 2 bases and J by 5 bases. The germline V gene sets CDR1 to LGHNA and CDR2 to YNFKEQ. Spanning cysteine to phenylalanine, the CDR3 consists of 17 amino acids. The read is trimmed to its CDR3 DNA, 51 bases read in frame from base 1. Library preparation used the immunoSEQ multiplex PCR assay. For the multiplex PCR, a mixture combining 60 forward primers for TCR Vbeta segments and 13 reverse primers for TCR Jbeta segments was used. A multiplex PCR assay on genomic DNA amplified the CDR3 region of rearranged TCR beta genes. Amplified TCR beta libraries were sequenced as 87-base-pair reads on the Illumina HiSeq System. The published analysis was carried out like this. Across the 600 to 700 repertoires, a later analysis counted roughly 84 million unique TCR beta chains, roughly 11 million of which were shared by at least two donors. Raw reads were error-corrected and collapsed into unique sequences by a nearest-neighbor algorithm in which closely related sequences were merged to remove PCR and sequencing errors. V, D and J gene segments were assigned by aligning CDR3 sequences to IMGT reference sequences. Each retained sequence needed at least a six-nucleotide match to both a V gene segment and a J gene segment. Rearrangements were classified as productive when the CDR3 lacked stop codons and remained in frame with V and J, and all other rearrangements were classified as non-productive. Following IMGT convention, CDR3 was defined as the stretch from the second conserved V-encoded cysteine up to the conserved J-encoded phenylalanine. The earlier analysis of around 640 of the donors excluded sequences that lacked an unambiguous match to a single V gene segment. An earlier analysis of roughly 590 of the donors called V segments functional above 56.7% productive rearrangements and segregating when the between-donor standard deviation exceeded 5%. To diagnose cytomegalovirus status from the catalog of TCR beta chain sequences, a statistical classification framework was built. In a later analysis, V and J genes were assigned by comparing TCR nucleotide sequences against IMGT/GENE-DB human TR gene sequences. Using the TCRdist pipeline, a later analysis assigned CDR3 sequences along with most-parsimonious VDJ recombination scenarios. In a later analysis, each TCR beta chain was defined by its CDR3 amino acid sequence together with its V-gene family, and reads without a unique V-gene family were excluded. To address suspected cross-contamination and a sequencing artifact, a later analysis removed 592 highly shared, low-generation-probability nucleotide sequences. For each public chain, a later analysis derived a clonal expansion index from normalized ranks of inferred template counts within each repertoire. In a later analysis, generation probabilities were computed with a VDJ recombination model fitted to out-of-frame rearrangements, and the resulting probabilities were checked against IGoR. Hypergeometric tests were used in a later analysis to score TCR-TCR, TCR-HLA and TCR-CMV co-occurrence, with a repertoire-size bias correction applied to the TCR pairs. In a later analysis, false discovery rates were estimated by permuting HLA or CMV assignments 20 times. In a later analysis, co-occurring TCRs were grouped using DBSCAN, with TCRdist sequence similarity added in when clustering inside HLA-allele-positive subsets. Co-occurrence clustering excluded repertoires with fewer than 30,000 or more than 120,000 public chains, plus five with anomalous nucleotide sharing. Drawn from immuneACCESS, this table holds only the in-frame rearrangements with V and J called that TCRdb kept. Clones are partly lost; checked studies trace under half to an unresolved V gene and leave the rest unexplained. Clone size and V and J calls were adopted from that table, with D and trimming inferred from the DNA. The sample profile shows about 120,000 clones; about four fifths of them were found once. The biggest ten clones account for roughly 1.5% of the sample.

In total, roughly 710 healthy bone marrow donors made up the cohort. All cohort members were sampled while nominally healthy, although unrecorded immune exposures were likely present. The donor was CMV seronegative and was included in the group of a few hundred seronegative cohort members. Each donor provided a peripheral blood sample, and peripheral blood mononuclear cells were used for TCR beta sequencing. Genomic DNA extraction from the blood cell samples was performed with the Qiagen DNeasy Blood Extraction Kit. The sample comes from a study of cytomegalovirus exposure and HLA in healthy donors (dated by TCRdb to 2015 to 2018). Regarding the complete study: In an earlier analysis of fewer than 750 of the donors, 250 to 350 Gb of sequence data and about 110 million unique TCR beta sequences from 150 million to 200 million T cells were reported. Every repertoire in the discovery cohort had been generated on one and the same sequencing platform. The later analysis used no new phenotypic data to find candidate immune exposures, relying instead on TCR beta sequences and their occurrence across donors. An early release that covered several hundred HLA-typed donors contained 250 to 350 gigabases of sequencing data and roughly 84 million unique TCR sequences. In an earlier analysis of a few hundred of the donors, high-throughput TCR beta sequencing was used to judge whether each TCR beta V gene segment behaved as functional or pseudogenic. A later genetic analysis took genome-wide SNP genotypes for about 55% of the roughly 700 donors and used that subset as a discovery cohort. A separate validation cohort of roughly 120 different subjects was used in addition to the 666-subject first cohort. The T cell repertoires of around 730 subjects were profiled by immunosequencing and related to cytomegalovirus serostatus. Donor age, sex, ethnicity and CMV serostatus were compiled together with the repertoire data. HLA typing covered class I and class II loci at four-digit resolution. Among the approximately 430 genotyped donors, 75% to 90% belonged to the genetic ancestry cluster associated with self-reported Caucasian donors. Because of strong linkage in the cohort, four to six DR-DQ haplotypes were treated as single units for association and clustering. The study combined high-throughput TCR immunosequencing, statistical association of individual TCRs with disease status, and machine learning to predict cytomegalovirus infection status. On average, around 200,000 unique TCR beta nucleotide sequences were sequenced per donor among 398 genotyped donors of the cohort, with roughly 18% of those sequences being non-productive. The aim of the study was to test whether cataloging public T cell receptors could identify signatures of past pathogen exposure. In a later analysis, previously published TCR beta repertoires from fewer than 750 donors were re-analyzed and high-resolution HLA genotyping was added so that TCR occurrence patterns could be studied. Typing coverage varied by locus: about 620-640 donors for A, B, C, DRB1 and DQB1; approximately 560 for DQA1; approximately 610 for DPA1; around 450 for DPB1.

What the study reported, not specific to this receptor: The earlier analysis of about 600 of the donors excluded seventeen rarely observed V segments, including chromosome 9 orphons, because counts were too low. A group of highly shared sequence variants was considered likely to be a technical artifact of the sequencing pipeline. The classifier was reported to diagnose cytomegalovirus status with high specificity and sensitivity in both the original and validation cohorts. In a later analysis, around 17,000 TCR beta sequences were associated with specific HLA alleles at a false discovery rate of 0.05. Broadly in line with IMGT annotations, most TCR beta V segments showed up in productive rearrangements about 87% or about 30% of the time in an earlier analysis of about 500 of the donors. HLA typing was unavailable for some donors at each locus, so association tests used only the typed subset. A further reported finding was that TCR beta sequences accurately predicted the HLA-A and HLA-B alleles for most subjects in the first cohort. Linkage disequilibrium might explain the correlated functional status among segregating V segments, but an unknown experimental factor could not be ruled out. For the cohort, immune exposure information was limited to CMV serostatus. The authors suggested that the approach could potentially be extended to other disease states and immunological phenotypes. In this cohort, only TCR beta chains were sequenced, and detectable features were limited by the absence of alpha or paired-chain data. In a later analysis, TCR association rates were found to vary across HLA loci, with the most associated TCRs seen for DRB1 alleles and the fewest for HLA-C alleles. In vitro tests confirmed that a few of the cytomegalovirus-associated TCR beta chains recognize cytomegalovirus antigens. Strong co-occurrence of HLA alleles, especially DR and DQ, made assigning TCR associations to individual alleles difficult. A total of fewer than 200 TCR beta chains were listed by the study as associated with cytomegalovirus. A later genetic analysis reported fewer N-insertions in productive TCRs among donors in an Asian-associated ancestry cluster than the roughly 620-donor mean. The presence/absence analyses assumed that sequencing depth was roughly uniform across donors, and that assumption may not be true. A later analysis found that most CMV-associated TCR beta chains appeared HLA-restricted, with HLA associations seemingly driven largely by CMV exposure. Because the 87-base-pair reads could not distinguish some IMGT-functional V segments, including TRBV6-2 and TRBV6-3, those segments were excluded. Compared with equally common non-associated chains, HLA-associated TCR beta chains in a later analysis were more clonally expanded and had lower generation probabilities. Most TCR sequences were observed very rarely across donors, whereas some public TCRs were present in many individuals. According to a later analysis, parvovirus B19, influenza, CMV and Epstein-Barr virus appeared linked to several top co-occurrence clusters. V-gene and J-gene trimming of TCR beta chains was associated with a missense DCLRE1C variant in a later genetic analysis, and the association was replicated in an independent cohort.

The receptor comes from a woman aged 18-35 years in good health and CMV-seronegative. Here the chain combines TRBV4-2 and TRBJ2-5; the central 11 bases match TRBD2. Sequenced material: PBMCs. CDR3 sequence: CASSQIETSGVMETQYF. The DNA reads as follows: TGTGCCAGCAGCCAAATAGAGACTAGCGGGGTTATGGAGACCCAGTACTTC.